The rows below give T cell receptor beta chains drawn from one sample of a study of cytomegalovirus exposure and HLA in healthy donors. TCRdb's table, derived via immunoSEQ multiplex PCR, lists solely in-frame clones and lacks some. The sample has around 150,000 clones; approximately 87% are singletons. Sequencing used PBMCs. These receptor sequences come from a woman aged 25 to 39 in good health and CMV-seronegative. The CDR3 runs from the conserved cysteine through the conserved F or W. D genes are given only for firm matches. Clone sizes are given selectively: once, few, many, or a class where the clone is expanded.

DNA: TGTGCCAGCATTGTAAAGACGGTGGGCAACACTGAAGCTTTCTTT; CDR3: CASIVKTVGNTEAFF; size: NA; D: NA; J: TRBJ1-1; V: TRBV6-5
DNA: TGTGCCAGCTCACCAGATCTACTGGCAGGTGAGCAGTTCTTC; CDR3: CASSPDLLAGEQFF; size: NA; D: NA; J: TRBJ2-1; V: TRBV18
DNA: TGTGCCAGCAGCGTAGTATATAATTCACCCCTCCACTTT; CDR3: CASSVVYNSPLHF; size: NA; D: NA; J: TRBJ1-6; V: TRBV9
DNA: TGTGCCAGCAGCCCGCCCTCTCACACTGAAGCTTTCTTT; CDR3: CASSPPSHTEAFF; size: NA; D: NA; J: TRBJ1-1; V: TRBV13
DNA: TGTGCCAGCAGCTCAGACTTAGGACAGGGTAAAGAGACCCAGTACTTC; CDR3: CASSSDLGQGKETQYF; size: NA; D: TRBD1; J: TRBJ2-5; V: TRBV5-6
DNA: TGTGCCAGCAGCAAAAGTGCGTCGGGGAAGAGCTCCTACGAGCAGTACTTC; CDR3: CASSKSASGKSSYEQYF; size: NA; D: NA; J: TRBJ2-7; V: TRBV21-1
DNA: TGCGCCAGCAGCCAAGACGTGGGGCAGGGCGAGGAAGCTTTCTTT; CDR3: CASSQDVGQGEEAFF; size: NA; D: NA; J: TRBJ1-1; V: TRBV4-1
DNA: TGTGCCACCAGCGACCACAGGGAGCAAGCTGAAGCTTTCTTT; CDR3: CATSDHREQAEAFF; size: NA; D: NA; J: TRBJ1-1; V: TRBV15
DNA: TGTGCCAGCAGTGTGCAGGGTATGACTGAAGCTTTCTTT; CDR3: CASSVQGMTEAFF; size: NA; D: NA; J: TRBJ1-1; V: TRBV2
DNA: TGTGCCAGCAGCAATTTCGCCAGGACAACAAATGAAAAACTGTTTTTT; CDR3: CASSNFARTTNEKLFF; size: NA; D: NA; J: TRBJ1-4; V: TRBV2
DNA: TGTGCCAGTAGCAGAGTTGGGCGCTACGAGCAGTACTTC; CDR3: CASSRVGRYEQYF; size: few; D: NA; J: TRBJ2-7; V: TRBV19
DNA: TGTGCCAGCAGATATAACGTTGCAACCGGGGAGCTGTTTTTT; CDR3: CASRYNVATGELFF; size: NA; D: NA; J: TRBJ2-2; V: TRBV7-2
DNA: TGTGCCTGGAGTGTTGAGCCGCGGCGCTCACCCCTCCACTTT; CDR3: CAWSVEPRRSPLHF; size: NA; D: NA; J: TRBJ1-6; V: TRBV30
DNA: TGTGCCAGCAGCGTATATAATCAGCCCCAGCATTTT; CDR3: CASSVYNQPQHF; size: NA; D: NA; J: TRBJ1-5; V: TRBV5-6
DNA: TGTGCCAGCAGCTTAGTGTCTAGCGGGGGGTACGAGCAGTACTTC; CDR3: CASSLVSSGGYEQYF; size: once; D: TRBD2; J: TRBJ2-7; V: TRBV7-2
DNA: TGTGCCAGCTCACCACTTCCGGGAGTAAACAGGGGATACCTACACGAGCAGTACTTC; CDR3: CASSPLPGVNRGYLHEQYF; size: NA; D: NA; J: TRBJ2-7; V: TRBV18
DNA: TGTGCCAGCACACCCGGGAGAAACTCCTACGAGCAGTACTTC; CDR3: CASTPGRNSYEQYF; size: NA; D: NA; J: TRBJ2-7; V: TRBV28
DNA: TGTGCCAGCAGTTCGGGACAGGGGGTATCACCCCTCCACTTT; CDR3: CASSSGQGVSPLHF; size: NA; D: TRBD1; J: TRBJ1-6; V: TRBV6-5
DNA: TGTGCCAGCAGCTTGATCCCCGGTGGAGGCACAGATACGCAGTATTTT; CDR3: CASSLIPGGGTDTQYF; size: NA; D: NA; J: TRBJ2-3; V: TRBV7-8
DNA: TGTGCCAGCAGTGACTCTAGGGGGACTAGCGGGAGGAGGCTGTTCTTC; CDR3: CASSDSRGTSGRRLFF; size: NA; D: TRBD2; J: TRBJ2-1; V: TRBV6-4
DNA: TGTGCCAGCAGCGACCGCGACACCAACAATCAGCCCCAGCATTTT; CDR3: CASSDRDTNNQPQHF; size: NA; D: NA; J: TRBJ1-5; V: TRBV5-4
DNA: TGTGCCAGCAGTGAACGTGGCAGGTGGGCTGAAGCTTTCTTT; CDR3: CASSERGRWAEAFF; size: NA; D: NA; J: TRBJ1-1; V: TRBV6-1
DNA: TGTGCCAGCAGCCCCGGAGCCCCTGGAAACACCATATATTTT; CDR3: CASSPGAPGNTIYF; size: NA; D: NA; J: TRBJ1-3; V: TRBV11-2
DNA: TGTGCTAGTGGTTTGTCACCGAACACCGGGGAGCTGTTTTTT; CDR3: CASGLSPNTGELFF; size: NA; D: NA; J: TRBJ2-2; V: TRBV12-5
DNA: TGTGCCAGCAGCTTTGGGGGGGCCTACAATGAGCAGTTCTTC; CDR3: CASSFGGAYNEQFF; size: NA; D: TRBD2; J: TRBJ2-1; V: TRBV5-6
DNA: TGCGCCAGCAGCTTGTTTGAGGGTGGCGACTCACCCCTCCACTTT; CDR3: CASSLFEGGDSPLHF; size: NA; D: NA; J: TRBJ1-6; V: TRBV5-1
DNA: TGTGCCAGCAGTTCTCGACAGGGGGCATCGGAGACCCAGTACTTC; CDR3: CASSSRQGASETQYF; size: NA; D: TRBD1; J: TRBJ2-5; V: TRBV6-6
DNA: TGTGCCAGTAGTATTGGGGGGGACTATGGCTACACCTTC; CDR3: CASSIGGDYGYTF; size: few; D: NA; J: TRBJ1-2; V: TRBV19
DNA: TGTGCCAGCACGGTAGGGGGGGCCTACGAGCAGTACTTC; CDR3: CASTVGGAYEQYF; size: NA; D: NA; J: TRBJ2-7; V: TRBV6-1
DNA: TGTGCCAGCAGCCCGACGGTAACTAGAAACCCCAAGAACACTGAAGCTTTCTTT; CDR3: CASSPTVTRNPKNTEAFF; size: NA; D: NA; J: TRBJ1-1; V: TRBV7-6
DNA: TGTGCCAGCAGCTTAGCGCTTGACAAGAATGAGCAGTTCTTC; CDR3: CASSLALDKNEQFF; size: NA; D: NA; J: TRBJ2-1; V: TRBV7-6
DNA: TGCAGCGTTGCTTCCGGGACAAACACCGGGGAGCTGTTTTTT; CDR3: CSVASGTNTGELFF; size: NA; D: NA; J: TRBJ2-2; V: TRBV29-1
DNA: TGTGCCAGCAGTTCCTACTCGGGTCCTTCCTACAATGAGCAGTTCTTC; CDR3: CASSSYSGPSYNEQFF; size: NA; D: NA; J: TRBJ2-1; V: TRBV28
DNA: TGTGCCAGCAGCCACCCCGGGGGGGCCGGGGAGCAGTACTTC; CDR3: CASSHPGGAGEQYF; size: NA; D: TRBD2; J: TRBJ2-7; V: TRBV4-2
DNA: TGTGCCTGGAGGGCCGGGACAGGGCATAGAGACACTGAAGCTTTCTTT; CDR3: CAWRAGTGHRDTEAFF; size: once; D: TRBD1; J: TRBJ1-1; V: TRBV30
DNA: TGCGCCAGCAGCTTGGCCGGGCGGGGGGCCGCCAACACTGAAGCTTTCTTT; CDR3: CASSLAGRGAANTEAFF; size: NA; D: NA; J: TRBJ1-1; V: TRBV5-1
DNA: TGTGCCAGCAGCTTATTCGGAGACAGGGTAAAAGAGACCCAGTACTTC; CDR3: CASSLFGDRVKETQYF; size: NA; D: TRBD1; J: TRBJ2-5; V: TRBV5-4
DNA: TGTGCCAGCAGCTTGCCGGGACAGAGCTCCTACGAGCAGTACTTC; CDR3: CASSLPGQSSYEQYF; size: NA; D: TRBD1; J: TRBJ2-7; V: TRBV5-4
DNA: TGTGCCAGCAGCACGAAAGGGGGGATTTGGGATACGCAGTATTTT; CDR3: CASSTKGGIWDTQYF; size: NA; D: NA; J: TRBJ2-3; V: TRBV9
DNA: TGTGCCTGGAGTGATGAGAATCAGCCCCAGCATTTT; CDR3: CAWSDENQPQHF; size: NA; D: NA; J: TRBJ1-5; V: TRBV30
DNA: TGCAGCGTTGAAGTAGTAGGAAACGGCTACACCTTC; CDR3: CSVEVVGNGYTF; size: NA; D: NA; J: TRBJ1-2; V: TRBV29-1
DNA: TGCAGCGTGGCAGACTTGAACACCGGGGAGCTGTTTTTT; CDR3: CSVADLNTGELFF; size: NA; D: NA; J: TRBJ2-2; V: TRBV29-1
DNA: TGTGCCAGCAGCCGGAGGTGGGGGGCGGAAGGAAACACCATATATTTT; CDR3: CASSRRWGAEGNTIYF; size: NA; D: NA; J: TRBJ1-3; V: TRBV7-2